The count of the clone carrying this TCR beta chain is one. No antigen is known for it. The germline gives CDR1 KGHSH, CDR2 LQKENI. V gave up 0 bases and J gave up 5 bases; unmatched junction bases: 3. The CDR3 is 14 residues long. Data came from immunoSEQ multiplex PCR; TCRdb stores just in-frame clones and leaves some out. The sample yields 150,000 to 200,000 clones, approximately 88% seen once. The data belong to a study of cytomegalovirus exposure and HLA in healthy donors. Overall study context: Later analysis reported that the roughly 130 validation repertoires shared the platform of the approximately 620 first-cohort repertoires.

Study-level results: In vitro confirmation showed three CMV-associated chains to be CMV antigen specific. The study put some 160 TCR beta chains on its list as cytomegalovirus-associated. The classifier was said to identify cytomegalovirus status with high specificity and sensitivity.

The material sequenced was PBMCs. The chain joins TRBV18 to TRBJ2-5; 7 bases are a match to TRBD2. This clonotype was sampled from a young man in good health and CMV-seropositive. CDR3 in amino acids: CASSPPGLRETQYF. CDR3 in DNA: TGTGCCAGCTCACCACCGGGACTACGGGAGACCCAGTACTTC.